These T cell receptor beta chains were read from a single sample in a study of T-cell memory formation after mild COVID-19. From the 5' RACE reads, TCRdb called clonotypes with MiXCR, one entry per CDR3 protein. The sample consists of under 650,000 distinct CDR3 sequences, roughly 17% of them appearing once. The source material was PBMCs or a T cell subset sorted from them (not recorded which). These receptors came from an adult woman who had mild COVID-19 (a few samples of this study predate the infection). Cell type and time point are not known. CDR3s include the opening cysteine and the closing phenylalanine or tryptophan. A D gene is named only where the DNA matches it firmly.

CDR3aa: CASMSFGQGAYEQYF; j_gene: TRBJ2-7; v_gene: TRBV7-2; d_gene: TRBD1
CDR3aa: CASSEYPNSPLHF; j_gene: TRBJ1-6; v_gene: TRBV25-1; d_gene: NA
CDR3aa: CSGLGGLSNEQYF; j_gene: TRBJ2-7; v_gene: TRBV29-1; d_gene: NA
CDR3aa: CASSSEMGGYTF; j_gene: TRBJ1-2; v_gene: TRBV7-8; d_gene: NA
CDR3aa: CAIRDNGQEAFF; j_gene: TRBJ1-1; v_gene: TRBV10-3; d_gene: NA
CDR3aa: CASSLDPPGGLDEQYF; j_gene: TRBJ2-7; v_gene: TRBV11-2; d_gene: TRBD1
CDR3aa: CASSESGTGKTQYF; j_gene: TRBJ2-5; v_gene: TRBV12-3/TRBV12-4; d_gene: NA
CDR3aa: CASSKGQGNYNEQFF; j_gene: TRBJ2-1; v_gene: TRBV7-9; d_gene: TRBD1
CDR3aa: CSARGSYIYEQYF; j_gene: TRBJ2-7; v_gene: TRBV20-1; d_gene: NA
CDR3aa: CASSTLGGVNEQFF; j_gene: TRBJ2-1; v_gene: TRBV11-2; d_gene: NA
CDR3aa: CASSLATAGGPYEQYF; j_gene: TRBJ2-7; v_gene: TRBV7-8; d_gene: NA
CDR3aa: CASSRVVATANTEAFF; j_gene: TRBJ1-1; v_gene: TRBV18; d_gene: NA
CDR3aa: CASSLQLAPNNEQFF; j_gene: TRBJ2-1; v_gene: TRBV12-3/TRBV12-4; d_gene: NA
CDR3aa: CASSFEAGAADTQYF; j_gene: TRBJ2-3; v_gene: TRBV13; d_gene: TRBD2
CDR3aa: CASSEGEGGDRKGETQYF; j_gene: TRBJ2-5; v_gene: TRBV6-1; d_gene: NA
CDR3aa: CASSLHLAGRVDTQYF; j_gene: TRBJ2-3; v_gene: TRBV5-1; d_gene: TRBD2
CDR3aa: CASSPRWRGRTHSGANVLTF; j_gene: TRBJ2-6; v_gene: TRBV18; d_gene: NA
CDR3aa: CASSQDPQGWSYGYTF; j_gene: TRBJ1-2; v_gene: TRBV4-1; d_gene: NA
CDR3aa: CSAIRAGGPIAGELFF; j_gene: TRBJ2-2; v_gene: TRBV20-1; d_gene: TRBD2
CDR3aa: CASSLDQGNYEQYF; j_gene: TRBJ2-7; v_gene: TRBV11-3; d_gene: NA
CDR3aa: CASSRGDRAYEQYF; j_gene: TRBJ2-7; v_gene: TRBV7-9; d_gene: NA
CDR3aa: CSANLEVDPGQETQYF; j_gene: TRBJ2-5; v_gene: TRBV20-1; d_gene: NA
CDR3aa: CASSLSGALSYEQYF; j_gene: TRBJ2-7; v_gene: TRBV11-2; d_gene: NA
CDR3aa: CASRAPGTGVGHTQYF; j_gene: TRBJ2-3; v_gene: TRBV28; d_gene: TRBD1
CDR3aa: CASSPGGGPDEQYF; j_gene: TRBJ2-7; v_gene: TRBV12-3/TRBV12-4; d_gene: TRBD2
CDR3aa: CSARVLKAAIVTPQETQYF; j_gene: TRBJ2-5; v_gene: TRBV20-1; d_gene: NA
CDR3aa: CASSKGGESYEQYF; j_gene: TRBJ2-7; v_gene: TRBV21-1; d_gene: NA
CDR3aa: CASSQSVGQGLGGYTF; j_gene: TRBJ1-2; v_gene: TRBV4-3; d_gene: TRBD1
CDR3aa: CSARAWRADRGPKRSLYNEQFF; j_gene: TRBJ2-1; v_gene: TRBV20-1; d_gene: TRBD1
CDR3aa: CSAPKVETQYF; j_gene: TRBJ2-3; v_gene: TRBV20-1; d_gene: NA
CDR3aa: CASSIHGLADAYEQYF; j_gene: TRBJ2-7; v_gene: TRBV9; d_gene: TRBD2
CDR3aa: CASSPPSGGVRTEAFF; j_gene: TRBJ1-1; v_gene: TRBV12-3/TRBV12-4; d_gene: NA
CDR3aa: CASSLVSTGGADNEQFF; j_gene: TRBJ2-1; v_gene: TRBV7-9; d_gene: TRBD1
CDR3aa: CASSLVTGTVENTEAFF; j_gene: TRBJ1-1; v_gene: TRBV5-1; d_gene: TRBD1
CDR3aa: CASREKYGYTF; j_gene: TRBJ1-2; v_gene: TRBV5-1; d_gene: NA
CDR3aa: CASSLGRGDSSTDTQYF; j_gene: TRBJ2-3; v_gene: TRBV7-2; d_gene: TRBD2
CDR3aa: CASSQGLVSYEQYF; j_gene: TRBJ2-7; v_gene: TRBV4-1; d_gene: NA
CDR3aa: CSAREPRAAEAFF; j_gene: TRBJ1-1; v_gene: TRBV20-1; d_gene: NA
CDR3aa: CSAPPGGASTDTQYF; j_gene: TRBJ2-3; v_gene: TRBV20-1; d_gene: TRBD2
CDR3aa: CASSPPGQIMNTEAFF; j_gene: TRBJ1-1; v_gene: TRBV4-1; d_gene: NA
CDR3aa: CASMWGDNEQFF; j_gene: TRBJ2-1; v_gene: TRBV10-2; d_gene: NA
CDR3aa: CASSWQGRDSPLHF; j_gene: TRBJ1-6; v_gene: TRBV27; d_gene: NA
CDR3aa: CSARDSSGNTGELFF; j_gene: TRBJ2-2; v_gene: TRBV20-1; d_gene: NA
CDR3aa: CSAARQGITDTQYF; j_gene: TRBJ2-3; v_gene: TRBV20-1; d_gene: TRBD1
CDR3aa: CASSSKTDLTQYF; j_gene: TRBJ2-5; v_gene: TRBV7-9; d_gene: NA
CDR3aa: CASLPGRILSGNTIYF; j_gene: TRBJ1-3; v_gene: TRBV7-8; d_gene: NA